This T cell receptor beta chain was profiled in a study of blood T cell repertoires in COVID-19. Study as a whole: T cells, B-cell-depleted T cells, or PBMCs supplied cDNA or gDNA.

The CDR3 is 15 amino acids. The V and J ends lost 0 bases and 2 bases, in that order; junction bases with no gene match: 3. The germline V gene has CDR1 MNHEY and CDR2 SVGAGI. Produced via immunoSEQ multiplex PCR; TCRdb's table is partial and in-frame only. In the table there are a few hundred thousand clones, roughly nine tenths of which are singletons. J is TRBJ2-7 and V is TRBV6-5, with 8 bases lining up with TRBD1. The sequence derives from a woman aged 45-59 years with acute or convalescent COVID-19. The sample taken for sequencing was peripheral blood. The CDR3 protein is CASSYSTGATYEQYF. In DNA form, the CDR3 reads TGTGCCAGCAGTTACTCGACAGGGGCGACCTACGAGCAGTACTTC.